These 20 T cell receptor beta chains came from one sample sequenced in a study of T cells after yellow fever vaccination. TCRdb fed the 5' RACE reads into MiXCR, producing one record per CDR3 protein. Here the sample spans about 350,000 distinct CDR3 sequences, approximately 12% being singletons. The specimen comprised CD4+ T cells sorted from PBMCs, sampled 15 days after the yellow fever booster vaccination. The origin of the receptors is a man in his late teens or twenties who received the YFV17D yellow fever vaccine.

V and J are TRBV20-1 and TRBJ2-1; 11 positions match TRBD2. This CDR3 is built from 14 residues. The V gene's germline CDR1 is DFQATT and CDR2 SNEGSKA (reference sequence). V lost 3 bases, J lost 7 bases, and 5 bases stayed unmatched. The CDR3 spells CSASPSGGRNEQFF. As DNA, the CDR3 is TGCAGTGCTAGCCCTAGCGGGGGGAGGAATGAGCAGTTCTTC.

This clonotype was detected a few times. The gene calls are TRBV15 and TRBJ2-7; 9 bases match TRBD1. Per the germline V gene, CDR1 is LNHNV and CDR2 is YYDKDF (reference sequence). Losses at the gene ends were 4 bases for V and 0 bases for J; bases not matched to a gene: 4. CDR3 length equals 15 residues. This chain's CDR3 is CATSIGQGSSYEQYV. The CDR3 region has the DNA TGTGCCACCAGCATAGGACAGGGGAGCTCCTACGAGCAGTACGTC.

This clonotype was seen a handful of times. The chain employs TRBV7-2 and TRBJ2-5; tentatively, D is TRBD1 (5 bases). The germline V gene encodes CDR1 SGHTA and CDR2 FQGNSA. This CDR3 is built from 13 residues. Trimming took 5 bases from V and 3 from J, leaving 10 bases between them. In DNA form, the CDR3 reads TGTGCCAGCAGCCGGCAGGGCGAAGAGACCCAGTACTTC. This codes for CASSRQGEETQYF.

The chain uses TRBV6-6 and TRBJ1-3; maybe TRBD1 (5 bases). The CDR3 loop spans 13 amino acids. The germline gives CDR1 MNHNY, CDR2 SVGAGI (reference sequence). V was shortened by 10 bases and J by 3 bases, with 13 bases between the two germline ends. The CDR3 nucleotides read TGTGCCACACGGGGGACGGATGGAAACACCATATATTTT. Translation: CATRGTDGNTIYF.

In this sample, this clonotype turned up a few times. Written as DNA, the CDR3 is TGTGCCAGCAGCTCATCGGGCCCTCTGTACTTC. The encoded protein is CASSSSGPLYF. V and J are TRBV7-3 and TRBJ2-5; no definite D call. V dropped 4 bases and J dropped 13 bases, with 13 bases sitting between them. The CDR3 loop spans 11 amino acids. Germline CDR1 reads SGHTA; CDR2 reads FQGTGA.

The chain recombines TRBV5-6 with TRBJ1-2, with 8 bases aligning to TRBD1. CDR1 is SGHDT, CDR2 YYEEEE, per germline. The CDR3 spans 16 residues. V trimming: 4 bases; J trimming: 7 bases; junction bases outside the gene matches: 15. The CDR3, as DNA: TGTGCCAGCAGCGGGGACAGGAGTTCCTCTGTGCGTGGCTACACCTTC. This sequence encodes CASSGDRSSSVRGYTF.

This clonotype was detected many times. The chain recombines TRBV27 with TRBJ2-5, with TRBD1 matching over 7 bases. Trimming cost V 4 bases and J 4 bases; bases outside gene matches: 3. There are 13 residues in the CDR3. Germline CDR1 is MNHEY and CDR2 is SMNVEV (reference sequence). The CDR3 region is CASSYRQGETQYF. The DNA for the CDR3 is TGTGCCAGCAGTTATCGACAGGGAGAGACCCAGTACTTC.

The chain links TRBV9 to TRBJ2-5, with 7 bases matching TRBD1. CDR3 size: 14 residues. J gave up 3 bases and V 2 bases, and 4 bases lay outside the gene matches. The V gene's germline CDR1 is SGDLS and CDR2 YYNGEE. The CDR3 reads CASSVRGTEETQYF. CDR3 DNA sequence: TGTGCCAGCAGCGTCCGTGGGACAGAAGAGACCCAGTACTTC.

Worth noting for this clonotype: A much larger clone differs by one base, so this may be a read error. In this CDR3 the conserved last residue, phenylalanine or tryptophan, is missing, so a read error is likely. V is TRBV15 and J is TRBJ1-3; D call uncertain. Trimming stripped 2 bases from V and 0 bases from J, with 8 bases between. The V gene's germline CDR1 is LNHNV and CDR2 YYDKDF (reference sequence). The CDR3 has 15 amino acids. CDR3 coding DNA: TGTGCCACCAGCAGAAACAGACCCTCTGGAAACACCATATATGTT. Protein product: CATSRNRPSGNTIYV.

The sample holds a few counts of this clonotype. This sequence joins TRBV7-2 and TRBJ2-7; tentative D call: TRBD1 (6 bases). V was pared by 7 bases and J by 1 base, with 11 bases between. Germline CDR1 reads SGHTA; CDR2 reads FQGNSA. CDR3 length equals 13 residues. The CDR3 DNA sequence: TGTGCCAGCAACCCAGGGACATCCTACGAGCAGTACTTC. It yields the protein CASNPGTSYEQYF.

CDR3 residues: CASSNPQGAGTEAFF. CDR3 sequence (DNA): TGTGCCAGCAGCAACCCACAGGGGGCAGGCACTGAAGCTTTCTTT. The chain links TRBV11-2 to TRBJ1-1; 9 bases align to TRBD1. CDR1 SGHAT and CDR2 FQNNGV come from the germline V gene. Trimming removed 5 bases from V and 4 bases from J; junction bases left unmatched: 8. This CDR3 has 15 amino acids. Full variable domain (missing parts from reference TRBV11-2 and TRBJ1-1): EAGVAQSPRYKIIEKRQSVAFWCNPISGHATLYWYQQILGQGPKLLIQFQNNGVVDDSQLPKDRFSAERLKGVDSTLKIQPAKLEDSAVYLCASSNPQGAGTEAFFGQGTRLTVV.

This clonotype was detected many times. V and J are TRBV4-2 and TRBJ2-5, with D possibly being TRBD2 (6 bases). The CDR3 contains 15 residues. CDR1 is LGHNA, CDR2 YNFKEQ, per germline. Trimming removed 0 bases from V and 7 bases from J, with 15 bases in between. The CDR3 here is CASSQEGPAGLTQYF. DNA for the CDR3: TGTGCCAGCAGCCAAGAGGGCCCGGCGGGGTTGACCCAGTACTTC.

The chain carries TRBV19 and TRBJ1-2; 7 bases line up with TRBD1. V trimming: 5 bases; J trimming: 6 bases; junction bases outside the gene matches: 6. The V gene's germline CDR1 is LNHDA and CDR2 SQIVND (reference sequence). The CDR3 is 13 residues long. For the CDR3, the DNA is TGTGCCAGTAGTCAAATCCAGGGGGATGGCTACACCTTC. The encoded protein is CASSQIQGDGYTF.

This clonotype occurred a few times. V and J are TRBV4-3 and TRBJ2-5, with 10 positions matching TRBD2. The ends lost 1 base at V and 2 bases at J; junction bases unmatched: 4. The CDR3 is made up of 16 amino acids. CDR1 and CDR2 (germline): LGHNA, YSLEER. The CDR3 DNA reads as TGCGCCAGCAGCCAAGTTATAGCGGGGGGACAAGAGACCCAGTACTTC. It is translated as CASSQVIAGGQETQYF.

This clonotype has only one observation. This chain uses TRBV9 with TRBJ1-1, with D possibly being TRBD1 (6 bases). Trimming left V 0 bases short and J 3 bases short, with 12 bases between. Germline lookup yields CDR1 SGDLS and CDR2 YYNGEE. The CDR3 totals 15 residues. The CDR3 coding sequence is TGTGCCAGCAGCGTAGATGCAGGGGATTACACTGAAGCTTTCTTT. Amino acids: CASSVDAGDYTEAFF.

This clonotype showed up many times. This rearrangement joins TRBV7-9 to TRBJ2-3, with D possibly being TRBD1 or TRBD2 (5 bases each). Trimming removed 5 bases from V and 2 bases from J, with 14 bases in between. The germline V gene has CDR1 SEHNR and CDR2 FQNEAQ (reference sequence). CDR3 length: 15 amino acids. The CDR3 sequence is CASSRDLHHTDTQYF. The CDR3 DNA follows: TGTGCCAGCAGCCGGGACCTCCACCACACAGATACGCAGTATTTT.

This clonotype was counted a few times. The chain couples TRBV15 to TRBJ2-5; no reliable D call. The CDR3 covers 14 residues. Germline CDR1 and CDR2: LNHNV and YYDKDF (reference sequence). Trimming left V 1 base short and J 2 bases short, with 8 bases between. CDR3 amino acids: CATSRGGAQETQYF. The CDR3, as DNA: TGTGCCACCAGCAGAGGTGGAGCACAAGAGACCCAGTACTTC.

This clonotype was seen more than once but under ten times. The chain joins TRBV7-9 to TRBJ2-5; unclear D gene. Germline assignment: CDR1 SEHNR and CDR2 FQNEAQ (reference sequence). With 4 bases removed from V and 5 bases from J, the gap between germline ends came to 11 bases. The CDR3 extends over 13 amino acids. As DNA, the CDR3 is TGTGCCAGCAGCTCGAAGGGAAGGGAGACCCAGTACTTC. It specifies CASSSKGRETQYF.

The J gene is TRBJ2-7, the V gene TRBV6-5; tentatively, D is TRBD1 (5 bases). CDR3 size: 16 residues. The V end lost 8 bases, the J end lost 7 bases, and 27 bases lay between the germline ends. Germline CDR1 is MNHEY and CDR2 is SVGAGI. As DNA, the CDR3 is TGTGCCAGCGGGGCCGGGCGCAGTCCCCCTTTTGGGGAGCAGTACTTC. This sequence encodes CASGAGRSPPFGEQYF.

This clonotype occurred many times. This chain uses TRBV4-2 with TRBJ2-5; 9 bases are a match to TRBD1. The germline gives CDR1 LGHNA, CDR2 YNFKEQ. The CDR3 runs 14 residues. V was pared by 4 bases and J by 5 bases, with 5 bases of the junction left unmatched. CDR3 DNA sequence: TGTGCCAGCAGCCCCGGGACAGGGAAGGAGACCCAGTACTTC. This codes for CASSPGTGKETQYF.